Below, one T cell receptor beta chain is given with its context. What it binds is unknown. The entry originates in a study of T cell repertoires in cytomegalovirus infection. This CDR3 is 16 amino acids long. Germline V gene data show CDR1 as KGHSH and CDR2 as LQKENI. V was clipped by 3 bases and J by 0 bases, with 15 bases between them. MiXCR, run by TCRdb on the reads, gives a single entry per CDR3 protein. The sample carries fewer than 850,000 distinct CDR3 sequences, 25% to 30% recorded once. This clonotype was obtained from a human donor in good health (CMV status not recorded). Some clones in this sample may be carry-over from other donors' samples. Sequenced material: cultured CD8+ T cells from PBMCs, taken from culture after CMV antigen stimulation. The chain recombines TRBV18 with TRBJ2-7; D not resolved. The CDR3 region has the DNA TGTGCCAGCTCACCGTCATCAACTCGATTCTCCTACGAGCAGTACTTC. Amino acid sequence: CASSPSSTRFSYEQYF.